The 8 T cell receptor beta chains listed next were all sequenced from one sample in a study of metastatic and nonmetastatic thyroid tumors. Patients were all untreated before their thyroid surgery. TCRdb re-analyzed the PCR reads using MiXCR. The sample lists tens of thousands of clones; around 25% were seen once. Sequencing was performed on blood. Receptor source: a female donor with papillary thyroid cancer or a benign thyroid nodule (not recorded which). Some clones in this sample may be carry-over from other donors' samples.

The gene calls are TRBV10-3 and TRBJ2-7; D may be TRBD2 (6 bases). V was trimmed by 6 bases and J by 4 bases, leaving 10 bases between them. The germline gives CDR1 ENHRY, CDR2 SYGVKD. This CDR3 has 12 residues. For the CDR3, the DNA is TGTGCCATCAGACGGGGGAAATACGAGCAGTACTTC. Protein product: CAIRRGKYEQYF.

This clone occurred many times. The gene calls are TRBV3-1 and TRBJ1-5; no reliable D call. CDR3 length: 15 amino acids. Trimming took 2 bases from V and 5 from J, leaving 13 bases between them. Germline loops: CDR1 LGHDT, CDR2 YNNKEL (reference sequence). The CDR3, as DNA: TGTGCCAGCAGCCAATTTTTGGGAGTAGATCAGCCCCAGCATTTT. Protein: CASSQFLGVDQPQHF.

This clone has at least ten counts. The chain combines TRBV6-1 with TRBJ1-1; a possible D gene is TRBD1 (5 bases). This CDR3 is 15 amino acids long. Germline V gene sequence: CDR1 MNHNS, CDR2 SASEGT. Deletions cut 5 bases from V and 7 bases from J, with 20 bases between. CDR3 protein: CASSHRDGSFGEAFF. The CDR3 DNA reads as TGTGCCAGCAGTCACCGGGACGGAAGTTTTGGTGAAGCTTTCTTT.

This clone was detected ten times or more. The J gene is TRBJ2-4, the V gene TRBV6-1, with 7 bases aligning to TRBD1. Germline V CDR1 and CDR2: MNHNS, SASEGT. CDR3 length equals 15 residues. V gave up 3 bases and J gave up 8 bases; unmatched junction bases: 10. CDR3 residues: CASSDVRGYLDIQYF. The CDR3 DNA reads as TGTGCCAGCAGTGACGTCAGGGGGTATCTCGACATTCAGTACTTC.

This chain links TRBV19 with TRBJ1-2, with unresolved D. V lost 8 bases and J 4 bases, leaving 14 bases between the germline ends. Germline values: CDR1 LNHDA, CDR2 SQIVND (reference sequence). This CDR3 comprises 13 residues. The CDR3 region has the DNA TGTGCCAGTCGCATTGAGAGGAGCTATGGCTACACCTTC. It translates to CASRIERSYGYTF.

In this sample, this clone turned up many times. The sample contains more than one DNA sequence encoding this CDR3. This chain joins TRBV6-1 and TRBJ1-2; 7 nucleotides line up with TRBD1. Germline assignment: CDR1 MNHNS and CDR2 SASEGT. V was pared by 6 bases and J by 4 bases, with 8 bases of the junction left unmatched. This CDR3 has 14 residues. This CDR3 reads CASSASEGAYGYTF. CDR3 coding DNA: TGTGCCAGCAGCGCGTCGGAGGGGGCCTATGGCTACACCTTC.

This clone has a count of ten or more. The chain is built from TRBV3-1 and TRBJ2-1; D remains ambiguous. Germline loops: CDR1 LGHDT, CDR2 YNNKEL (reference sequence). The V end lost 0 bases, the J end lost 6 bases, and 9 bases lay between the germline ends. The CDR3 extends over 14 amino acids. CDR3 in DNA: TGTGCCAGCAGCCAAGATAATCGGCCCAATGAGCAGTTCTTC. Amino acid sequence: CASSQDNRPNEQFF.

This clone appeared many times. This chain uses TRBV19 with TRBJ2-1; tentatively, D is TRBD2 (5 bases). Germline V gene lookup returns CDR1 LNHDA and CDR2 SQIVND (reference sequence). This CDR3 comprises 13 residues. The V end was cut by 4 bases, the J end by 10 bases, with 14 bases between. In nucleotides, the CDR3 is TGTGCCAGTAGTAAGGACTCAGCCTTGGAGCAGTTCTTC. Its translation is CASSKDSALEQFF.